Sequencing of this TCR beta chain was carried out in a study of monozygotic twins with inflammatory bowel disease. Study-wide results and caveats: There were differing immunosuppressive treatments, which may have added variability to patient repertoires. The data offered no way to tell different T cell subtypes apart.

As to this clonotype: Its antigen remains unknown.

Using the 5' RACE reads, TCRdb records one entry per CDR3 protein without DNA. This listing includes about 160,000 distinct CDR3 sequences. Germline assignment: CDR1 SGHTA and CDR2 FQGNSA. The length of the CDR3 is 15 residues. Input material: blood. This sequence originates from a human donor with ulcerative colitis or Crohn's disease, or a healthy co-twin of an affected twin (not recorded which). The chain couples TRBV7-2 to TRBJ1-1. The CDR3 sequence is CASIFWEPANTEAFF.